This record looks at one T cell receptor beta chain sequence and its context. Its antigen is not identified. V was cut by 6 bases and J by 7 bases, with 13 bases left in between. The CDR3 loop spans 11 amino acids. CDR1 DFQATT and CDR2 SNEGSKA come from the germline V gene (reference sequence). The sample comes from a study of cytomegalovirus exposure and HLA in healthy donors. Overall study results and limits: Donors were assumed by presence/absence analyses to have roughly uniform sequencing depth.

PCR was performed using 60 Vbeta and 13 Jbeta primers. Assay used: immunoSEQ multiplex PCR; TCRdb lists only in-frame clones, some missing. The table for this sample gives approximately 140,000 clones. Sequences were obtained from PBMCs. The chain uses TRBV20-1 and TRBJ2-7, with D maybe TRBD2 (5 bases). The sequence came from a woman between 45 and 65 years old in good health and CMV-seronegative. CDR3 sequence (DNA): TGCAGTGCCCGGGGAGACGGGGAGCAGTACTTC. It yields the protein CSARGDGEQYF.